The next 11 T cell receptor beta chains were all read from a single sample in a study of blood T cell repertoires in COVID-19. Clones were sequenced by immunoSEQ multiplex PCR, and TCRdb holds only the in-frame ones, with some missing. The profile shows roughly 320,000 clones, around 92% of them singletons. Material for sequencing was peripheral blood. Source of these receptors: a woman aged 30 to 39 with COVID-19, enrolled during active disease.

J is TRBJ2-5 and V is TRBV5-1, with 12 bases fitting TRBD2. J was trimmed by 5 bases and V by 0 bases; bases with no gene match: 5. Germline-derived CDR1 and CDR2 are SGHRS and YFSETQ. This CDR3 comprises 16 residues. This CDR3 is CASSLGLAGAGETQYF. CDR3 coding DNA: TGCGCCAGCAGCTTGGGACTAGCGGGGGCAGGGGAGACCCAGTACTTC.

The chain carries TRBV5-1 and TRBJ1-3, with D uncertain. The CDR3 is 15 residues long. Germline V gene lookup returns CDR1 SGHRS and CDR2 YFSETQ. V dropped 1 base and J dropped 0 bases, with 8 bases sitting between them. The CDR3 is CASSLSPSSGNTIYF. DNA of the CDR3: TGCGCCAGCAGCTTGTCGCCGAGCTCTGGAAACACCATATATTTT.

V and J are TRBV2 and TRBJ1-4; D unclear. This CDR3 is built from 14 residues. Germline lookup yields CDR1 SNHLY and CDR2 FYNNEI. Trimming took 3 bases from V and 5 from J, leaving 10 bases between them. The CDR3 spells CASSDYSRNEKLFF. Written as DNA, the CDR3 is TGTGCCAGCAGTGATTACAGCCGAAATGAAAAACTGTTTTTT.

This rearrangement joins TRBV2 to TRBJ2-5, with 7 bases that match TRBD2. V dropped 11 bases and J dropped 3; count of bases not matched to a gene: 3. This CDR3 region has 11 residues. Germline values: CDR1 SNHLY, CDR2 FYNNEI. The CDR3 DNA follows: TGTGCCGGGGGGGAGGAAGAGACCCAGTACTTC. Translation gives CAGGEEETQYF.

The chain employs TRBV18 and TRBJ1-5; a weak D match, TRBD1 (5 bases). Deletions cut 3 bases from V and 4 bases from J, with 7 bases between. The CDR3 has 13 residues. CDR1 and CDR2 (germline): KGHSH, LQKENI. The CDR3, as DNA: TGTGCCAGCTCACCCGGGGGGAATCAGCCCCAGCATTTT. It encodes CASSPGGNQPQHF.

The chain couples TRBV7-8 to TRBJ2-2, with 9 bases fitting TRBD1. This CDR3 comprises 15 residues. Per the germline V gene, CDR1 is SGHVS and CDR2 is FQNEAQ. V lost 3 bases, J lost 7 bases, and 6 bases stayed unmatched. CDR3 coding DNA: TGTGCCAGCAGCTTTCGGACAGGGGTGGACGGGGAGCTGTTTTTT. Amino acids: CASSFRTGVDGELFF.

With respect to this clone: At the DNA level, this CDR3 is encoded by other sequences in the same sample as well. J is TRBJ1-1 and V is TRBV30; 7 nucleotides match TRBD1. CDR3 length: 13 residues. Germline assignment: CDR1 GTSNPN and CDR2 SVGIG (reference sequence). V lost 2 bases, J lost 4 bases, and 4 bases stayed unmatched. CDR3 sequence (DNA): TGTGCCTGGAGTCGACAGGGAGGCACTGAAGCTTTCTTT. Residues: CAWSRQGGTEAFF. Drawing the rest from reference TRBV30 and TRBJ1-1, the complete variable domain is SQTIHQWPATLVQPVGSPLSLECTVEGTSNPNLYWYRQAAGRGLQLLFYSVGIGQISSEVPQNLSASRPQDRQFILSSKKLLLSDSGFYLCAWSRQGGTEAFFGQGTRLTVV.

DNA for the CDR3: TGTGCCAGCAGCCATGACACTGGAAACACCATATATTTT. The encoded protein is CASSHDTGNTIYF. The J gene is TRBJ1-3, the V gene TRBV7-9; no firm D call. The CDR3 length is 13 residues. Per germline, CDR1 SEHNR and CDR2 FQNEAQ (reference sequence). The V gene lost 5 bases and the J gene lost 2 bases, with 7 bases spanning the gap.

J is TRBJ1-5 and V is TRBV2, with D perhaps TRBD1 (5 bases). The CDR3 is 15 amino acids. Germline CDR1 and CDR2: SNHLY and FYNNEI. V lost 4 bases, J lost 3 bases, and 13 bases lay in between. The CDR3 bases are TGTGCCAGCAGTGCATACACGGGGGACAATCAGCCCCAGCATTTT. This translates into CASSAYTGDNQPQHF.

CDR3 sequence: CASSLLYSPDTQYF. The CDR3 nucleotides are TGTGCCAGCAGTTTGTTGTACTCACCGGATACGCAGTATTTT. The chain is built from TRBV27 and TRBJ2-3; D is undetermined. Trimming took off 3 bases at V and 6 bases at J, with 13 bases between the two ends. Germline V gene lookup returns CDR1 MNHEY and CDR2 SMNVEV (reference sequence). The CDR3 consists of 14 residues.

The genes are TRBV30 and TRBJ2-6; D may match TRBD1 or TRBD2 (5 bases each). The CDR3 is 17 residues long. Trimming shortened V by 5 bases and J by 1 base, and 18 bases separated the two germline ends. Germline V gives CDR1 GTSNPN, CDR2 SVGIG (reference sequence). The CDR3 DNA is TGTGCCTGGGGAGGACCCAGGACATCTTCTGGGGCCAACGTCCTGACTTTC. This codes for CAWGGPRTSSGANVLTF.